Listed here are 2 T cell receptor beta chains from one sample, sequenced in a study of T cells in Graves' hyperthyroidism and ophthalmopathy (dated by TCRdb to about 2019). The library was generated by multiplex PCR. Sequenced using an Illumina HiSeq 2000. Amplification of TCR beta CDR3 regions was carried out from RNA transcripts. The first round of RT-PCR for the TCR CDR3 was performed with the HTBI primer set and the Qiagen OneStep RT-PCR kit. TCRdb ran its own pipeline on the public reads, namely fastp trimming at Q25 and MiXCR clone calling, and kept in-frame beta chains. Each entry is one CDR3 protein sequence, shown with its most common DNA and genes. A total of some 500,000 distinct CDR3 sequences appear in this sample, 15% to 20% of them only once. The top ten constitute less than 30% of the sample. The sample comprised blood. Source of these receptors: a woman aged 25 to 39 with Graves' ophthalmopathy.

Many counts were recorded for this clonotype. This chain uses TRBV13 with TRBJ1-1; D may be TRBD1 (5 bases). The V and J ends lost 3 bases and 3 bases respectively, with 8 bases between them. Germline assignment: CDR1 PRHDT and CDR2 FYEKMQ (reference sequence). The CDR3 has 13 amino acids. CDR3 sequence reads: CASSLGGHTEAFF. The CDR3, as DNA: TGTGCCAGCAGCTTGGGGGGTCACACTGAAGCTTTCTTT.

Ten or more counts support this clonotype. The V and J genes are TRBV6-5 and TRBJ2-1; D uncertain. The CDR3 totals 14 residues. V dropped 4 bases and J dropped 4 bases, with 11 bases sitting between them. CDR1 is MNHEY and CDR2 is SVGAGI in the germline V gene. CDR3 region: CASSSSLSYNEQFF. Written as DNA, the CDR3 is TGTGCCAGCAGTTCCTCACTGAGTTACAATGAGCAGTTCTTC.